This T cell receptor (beta chain) was identified in a study of T cells in Graves' hyperthyroidism and ophthalmopathy. Findings and limits, study-wide: A 13 V-J model separated ophthalmopathy from stable hyperthyroidism. Blood shared most expanded thyroid clonotypes above 0.001.

This clonotype was counted many times. Its target is unknown. What was amplified from RNA transcripts were TCR beta CDR3 regions. Primed by the HTBI set, a first-round RT-PCR was run on the TCR CDR3. From the multiplex PCR reads, TCRdb called clonotypes with MiXCR, one entry per CDR3 protein. The sample has 500,000 to 650,000 distinct CDR3 sequences, roughly 21% seen once; the top ten hold about half. Clinical symptoms, serum thyroxine and TRAb, thyroid ultrasound and orbital computed tomography together formed the diagnostic basis. The authors took PBMCs from 10 ml fresh peripheral blood. The sequencing sample was made of blood. The TCR originated in a middle-aged man with Graves' ophthalmopathy.

CDR3 sequence reads: CASSLLTGYTEAFF. The CDR3 DNA sequence: TGTGCCAGCAGTTTGTTGACAGGGTACACTGAAGCTTTCTTT. The chain employs TRBV28 and TRBJ1-1; TRBD1 agrees at 7 bases. After removal of 3 bases from V and 3 bases from J, the junction contained 4 bases not matched to a gene. This CDR3 comprises 14 residues. CDR1 is MDHEN and CDR2 is SYDVKM in the germline V gene.